These 23 T cell receptor beta chains were sequenced from one sample in a study of CD8 T cells in ankylosing spondylitis. Study outcomes and limitations: A motif in TCR beta, a set of roughly 8 highly homologous variants, appeared characteristic of ankylosing spondylitis blood.

No antigen is known for these receptors. TCRdb re-derived calls from the 5' RACE reads in MiXCR, one entry per CDR3 protein. The sample carries about 420,000 distinct CDR3 sequences, about a fifth recorded once. Sequencing was performed on blood, either unsorted or a sorted T cell fraction (not recorded which). These TCRs come from a male donor with ankylosing spondylitis.

This clonotype has a handful of counts. The J gene is TRBJ1-5, the V gene TRBV18, with D hard to call. V lost 3 bases and J lost 0, with 9 bases in between. This CDR3 has 15 amino acids. Germline CDR1 KGHSH, CDR2 LQKENI. This CDR3 is CASSPGYNSNQPQHF. In nucleotides, the CDR3 is TGTGCCAGCTCACCGGGATATAATAGCAATCAGCCCCAGCATTTT.

This clonotype has more than one count but fewer than ten. The chain uses TRBV5-1 and TRBJ1-1; D is perhaps TRBD1 (5 bases). From germline, CDR1 is SGHRS and CDR2 YFSETQ. With 4 bases removed from V and 1 base from J, the gap between germline ends came to 14 bases. The CDR3 length is 15 residues. The CDR3 DNA is TGCGCCAGCAGCGCCCGGAGACAGAGGAACACTGAAGCTTTCTTT. Protein sequence: CASSARRQRNTEAFF.

As concerns this clonotype: One end of the junction does not line up with germline, which may come from a read error. The chain employs TRBV5-1 and TRBJ2-7; 8 bases align to TRBD1. Germline CDR1 SGHRS, CDR2 YFSETQ. The CDR3 runs 15 residues. CDR3 region: CASRLGQDRLYEQYF. Here the CDR3 DNA reads TGCGCCAGCAGATTGGGACAGGACAGACTCTACGAGCAGTACTTC.

This CDR3 is CASSYSGAGRPSQYF. As DNA, the CDR3 is TGTGCCAGCAGTTACTCGGGGGCGGGCCGGCCCTCGCAGTATTTT. The chain recombines TRBV6-5 with TRBJ2-3; possible D gene TRBD1, 6 bases. The V gene's germline CDR1 is MNHEY and CDR2 SVGAGI. Trimming left V 0 bases short and J 10 bases short, with 17 bases between. The CDR3 runs 15 residues.

The chain carries TRBV11-1 and TRBJ2-1; TRBD1 matches at 11 bases. Trimming removed 0 bases from V and 4 bases from J; junction bases left unmatched: 2. Germline CDR1 and CDR2: SGHAT and FQDESV (reference sequence). CDR3 size: 16 residues. CDR3: CASSLAGQGAYNEQFF. CDR3 nucleotides: TGTGCCAGCAGCTTAGCCGGACAGGGGGCGTACAATGAGCAGTTCTTC.

The rearrangement links TRBV12-3 or TRBV12-4 to TRBJ1-1; D is unresolved. The CDR3 has 14 amino acids. V lost 7 bases, J lost 1 base, and 13 bases lay in between. This CDR3 reads CASTRWAANTEAFF. The DNA of the CDR3 is TGTGCCAGCACCCGATGGGCTGCGAACACTGAAGCTTTCTTT.

This clonotype occurred a few times. The V call is TRBV30, the J call TRBJ2-7; TRBD2 matches at 9 bases. V dropped 4 bases and J dropped 3; count of bases not matched to a gene: 7. CDR3 length: 14 amino acids. Germline values: CDR1 GTSNPN, CDR2 SVGIG (reference sequence). The CDR3 nucleotides are TGTGCCTGGACTCGACTAGCGGACCTCTACGAGCAGTACTTC. Translation gives CAWTRLADLYEQYF.

The CDR3 loop is CASRLQLAGGPYNEQFF. CDR3 DNA: TGTGCCAGCAGGCTACAACTAGCGGGAGGGCCGTACAATGAGCAGTTCTTC. The chain combines TRBV27 with TRBJ2-1; 13 bases fit TRBD2. The CDR3 sequence is 17 residues long. V lost 6 bases, J lost 4 bases, and 9 bases stayed unmatched. Germline CDR1 and CDR2: MNHEY and SMNVEV (reference sequence).

This clonotype was recorded only once. This chain links TRBV5-4 with TRBJ2-1, with 8 bases that match TRBD2. Germline V gene data show CDR1 as SGHNT and CDR2 as YYREEE (reference sequence). V dropped 0 bases and J dropped 7; count of bases not matched to a gene: 3. CDR3 size: 14 residues. Here the CDR3 reads CASSLDGRENEQFF. Written as DNA, the CDR3 is TGTGCCAGCAGCTTGGACGGGAGGGAGAATGAGCAGTTCTTC.

This clonotype was counted many times. This sequence joins TRBV12-3 or TRBV12-4 and TRBJ2-5, with TRBD2 matching 15 bases. CDR3 size: 16 residues. The trim removed 6 bases at V and 4 bases at J, leaving 6 bases unmatched. The CDR3 DNA follows: TGTGCCAGCAGCCTAGGACTAGCGGGAGGGATAGAGACCCAGTACTTC. Its translation is CASSLGLAGGIETQYF.

The V gene is TRBV5-1, the J gene TRBJ2-5; TRBD1 might be the D (6 bases). The CDR3 consists of 14 residues. The V end was cut by 0 bases, the J end by 6 bases, with 12 bases between. Germline V lookup: CDR1 SGHRS, CDR2 YFSETQ. The chain's CDR3 is CASSLAGDKKTQYF. Written as DNA, the CDR3 is TGCGCCAGCAGCTTGGCAGGGGATAAGAAGACCCAGTACTTC.

This clonotype was detected ten times or more. The rearrangement uses TRBV5-1 and TRBJ2-2; a weak D match, TRBD1 (6 bases). This CDR3 contains 14 residues. Germline V gene lookup returns CDR1 SGHRS and CDR2 YFSETQ. V was pared by 2 bases and J by 3 bases, with 8 bases between. CDR3 region: CASSLGGDTGELFF. DNA for the CDR3: TGCGCCAGCAGCTTAGGGGGTGACACCGGGGAGCTGTTTTTT.

This clonotype showed up just a few times. CDR3 DNA: TGTGCCAGCAGCGACCCGAGGGAGACCCAGTACTTC. Translating gives CASSDPRETQYF. The J gene is TRBJ2-5, the V gene TRBV7-8; D is uncertain. Trimming shortened V by 5 bases and J by 5 bases, and 9 bases separated the two germline ends. The CDR3 has 12 residues. Germline-derived CDR1 and CDR2 are SGHVS and FQNEAQ.

This clonotype was picked up many times. The chain combines TRBV6-1 with TRBJ2-2, with 14 positions matching TRBD2. V shed 6 bases and J 4 bases; nucleotides not matched to a gene: 4. Germline-derived CDR1 and CDR2 are MNHNS and SASEGT. The CDR3 has 16 amino acids. CDR3 DNA sequence: TGTGCCAGCAGCCGAGGACTAGCGGGAGGCACCGGGGAGCTGTTTTTT. It is translated as CASSRGLAGGTGELFF.

This clonotype was observed at least ten times. The V gene is TRBV29-1, the J gene TRBJ2-1; 7 nucleotides align to TRBD2. The V gene end was trimmed by 4 bases and the J gene end by 5 bases; junction bases not matched to a gene: 5. The CDR3 is 13 amino acids. CDR1 and CDR2 from the germline V gene are SQVTM and ANQGSEA. CDR3 in amino acids: CSVAGTNHNEQFF. The CDR3 DNA is TGCAGCGTTGCCGGGACTAACCACAATGAGCAGTTCTTC.

V gene TRBV2 combines with J gene TRBJ2-2; maybe TRBD2 (5 bases). The CDR3 contains 18 residues. V lost 2 bases to trimming and J lost 1 base, with 17 bases between them. CDR1 and CDR2 (germline): SNHLY, FYNNEI. CDR3 coding DNA: TGTGCCAGCAGTGAATCGGGCAGCGGCCGAGGGAACACCGGGGAGCTGTTTTTT. This encodes CASSESGSGRGNTGELFF.

The V gene is TRBV10-1, the J gene TRBJ2-1, with 7 bases lining up with TRBD2. The germline V gene has CDR1 WNHNN and CDR2 SYGVQD (reference sequence). V lost 5 bases and J lost 1; bases outside the gene matches: 11. The length of the CDR3 is 17 residues. The CDR3 bases are TGCGCCAGCAGTTTGGTCGCGGGAGTGGGGTCCTACAATGAGCAGTTCTTC. This translates into CASSLVAGVGSYNEQFF.

This clonotype has a handful of counts. The chain recombines TRBV5-1 with TRBJ2-3; no definite D call. Germline-derived CDR1 and CDR2 are SGHRS and YFSETQ. V lost 4 bases and J lost 0, with 12 bases in between. The CDR3 contains 15 residues. CDR3 sequence reads: CASSPQRTSTDTQYF. CDR3 DNA sequence: TGCGCCAGCAGCCCACAGCGAACTAGCACAGATACGCAGTATTTT.

The V and J genes are TRBV12-3 or TRBV12-4 and TRBJ1-4; D perhaps matches TRBD1 (6 bases). The CDR3 runs 17 residues. V gave up 5 bases and J gave up 2 bases, with 18 bases separating them. The CDR3 sequence: CASSPGTLPATNEKLFF. The CDR3 DNA is TGTGCCAGCAGTCCCGGGACACTCCCTGCGACTAATGAAAAACTGTTTTTT.

The genes are TRBV7-8 and TRBJ2-5, with D tentatively TRBD2 (6 bases). V dropped 1 base and J dropped 1 base, with 10 bases sitting between them. The CDR3 is 15 residues long. Germline assignment: CDR1 SGHVS and CDR2 FQNEAQ. In DNA, the CDR3 is TGTGCCAGCAGCTTAGGCCTAGCGCTCCAAGAGACCCAGTACTTC. Translating gives CASSLGLALQETQYF. The full variable domain, in which reference TRBV7-8 and TRBJ2-5 provide the parts outside the CDR3, is GAGVSQSPRYKVAKRGQDVALRCDPISGHVSLFWYQQALGQGPEFLTYFQNEAQLDKSGLPSDRFFAERPEGSVSTLKIQRTQQEDSAVYLCASSLGLALQETQYFGPGTRLLVL.

This clonotype appeared many times. The chain employs TRBV9 and TRBJ1-6; no firm D call. The ends were cut back, 0 bases at V and 9 bases at J, with 13 bases in the middle. Germline values: CDR1 SGDLS, CDR2 YYNGEE. The CDR3 extends over 15 amino acids. In DNA, the CDR3 is TGTGCCAGCAGCGTAGATGACATTCGAAGTTCACCCCTCCACTTT. It is translated as CASSVDDIRSSPLHF.

This chain links TRBV3-1 with TRBJ1-1; no clear D. The V gene lost 1 base and the J gene lost 1 base, with 7 bases spanning the gap. The CDR3 spans 14 residues. Germline V gene data show CDR1 as LGHDT and CDR2 as YNNKEL (reference sequence). CDR3 residues: CASSQVQANTEAFF. The CDR3 nucleotides are TGTGCCAGCAGCCAAGTGCAGGCGAACACTGAAGCTTTCTTT.

This chain uses TRBV11-3 with TRBJ2-1, with D perhaps matching TRBD2 (5 bases). The ends were cut back, 1 base at V and 6 bases at J, with 19 bases in the middle. The CDR3 extends over 17 amino acids. Looked up from germline, CDR1 is SGHNT and CDR2 is YENEEA. Here the CDR3 reads CASSLVASRTAVNEQFF. Here the CDR3 DNA reads TGTGCCAGCAGCTTAGTGGCTAGCCGGACGGCTGTCAATGAGCAGTTCTTC.